The 28 T cell receptor beta chains below come from one sample, sequenced in a study of cytomegalovirus exposure and HLA in healthy donors. Amplification used 60 Vbeta primers and 13 Jbeta primers. Assay used: immunoSEQ multiplex PCR; TCRdb lists only in-frame clones, some missing. The sample has some 180,000 clones, 75% to 85% seen once. The sequencing input was PBMCs. Every receptor here comes from a man aged 18 to 35 in good health and CMV-seronegative.

This clone occurred a few times. The chain combines TRBV2 with TRBJ1-2; D not resolved. Per germline, CDR1 SNHLY and CDR2 FYNNEI. CDR3 length: 14 residues. V lost 0 bases, J lost 0 bases, and 5 bases lay in between. CDR3 amino acids: CASSEARTNYGYTF. The CDR3 bases are TGTGCCAGCAGTGAAGCGCGGACTAACTATGGCTACACCTTC.

The J gene is TRBJ2-1, the V gene TRBV7-9, with TRBD2 matching over 13 bases. CDR1 is SEHNR, CDR2 FQNEAQ, per germline (reference sequence). The CDR3 loop spans 15 amino acids. Losses at the gene ends were 2 bases for V and 10 bases for J; bases not matched to a gene: 5. DNA of the CDR3: TGTGCCAGCAGCTTAAGGCCGGGACTAGCGGGAGAGCAGTTCTTC. Its translation is CASSLRPGLAGEQFF.

This clone was seen a few times. The rearrangement joins TRBV11-3 to TRBJ1-1, with a possible D match to TRBD1 (6 bases). This CDR3 comprises 15 residues. Per the germline V gene, CDR1 is SGHNT and CDR2 is YENEEA. V lost 1 base and J 4 bases, leaving 13 bases between the germline ends. Written as DNA, the CDR3 is TGTGCCAGCAGCTTAGTTGGGACAATGAGCACTGAAGCTTTCTTT. It translates to CASSLVGTMSTEAFF. Supplemented by reference TRBV11-3 and TRBJ1-1, the full variable domain reads EAGVVQSPRYKIIEKKQPVAFWCNPISGHNTLYWYLQNLGQGPELLIRYENEEAVDDSQLPKDRFSAERLKGVDSTLKIQPAELGDSAVYLCASSLVGTMSTEAFFGQGTRLTVV.

The DNA for the CDR3 is TGTGCCAGCAGCTTAGTAGCGGGGACGGAGACCCAGTACTTC. Translated, it gives CASSLVAGTETQYF. The V call is TRBV7-8, the J call TRBJ2-5; 8 bases map to TRBD2. V was clipped by 1 base and J by 5 bases; unmatched bases: 3. The CDR3 length is 14 residues. CDR1 is SGHVS, CDR2 FQNEAQ, per germline. Supplemented by reference TRBV7-8 and TRBJ2-5, the full variable domain reads GAGVSQSPRYKVAKRGQDVALRCDPISGHVSLFWYQQALGQGPEFLTYFQNEAQLDKSGLPSDRFFAERPEGSVSTLKIQRTQQEDSAVYLCASSLVAGTETQYFGPGTRLLVL.

In this sample, this clone turned up once. This chain uses TRBV14 with TRBJ2-4, with D possibly being TRBD1 (6 bases). Germline V gives CDR1 SGHDN, CDR2 FVKESK. The CDR3 is 15 residues long. V lost 5 bases and J lost 0, with 11 bases in between. The CDR3 DNA is TGTGCCAGCAGCAATACAGGGTTAGCCAAAAACATTCAGTACTTC. It codes for CASSNTGLAKNIQYF. Based on the CDR3 plus reference TRBV14 and TRBJ2-4, the full variable domain is EAGVTQFPSHSVIEKGQTVTLRCDPISGHDNLYWYRRVMGKEIKFLLHFVKESKQDESGMPNNRFLAERTGGTYSTLKVQPAELEDSGVYFCASSNTGLAKNIQYFGAGTRLSVL.

The rearrangement links TRBV30 to TRBJ1-3; D is undetermined. Trimming shortened V by 3 bases and J by 0 bases, and 15 bases separated the two germline ends. In germline, CDR1 is GTSNPN, CDR2 SVGIG (reference sequence). CDR3 length equals 16 residues. CDR3 DNA sequence: TGTGCCTGGAGGTCCGGGAGATCCAGCTCTGGAAACACCATATATTTT. Its translation: CAWRSGRSSSGNTIYF.

The V call is TRBV4-3, the J call TRBJ2-2; 12 bases fit TRBD2. V was clipped by 2 bases and J by 3 bases; unmatched bases: 10. Germline CDR1 reads LGHNA; CDR2 reads YSLEER. The CDR3 sequence is 19 residues long. The CDR3 loop reads CASSQNYLAGGLYTGELFF. DNA of the CDR3: TGCGCCAGCAGCCAAAATTACCTAGCGGGGGGGCTCTACACCGGGGAGCTGTTTTTT.

V usage is TRBV11-3 and J usage is TRBJ2-2; a weak D match, TRBD1 (6 bases). Germline V gene data show CDR1 as SGHNT and CDR2 as YENEEA. V lost 5 bases and J 10 bases, leaving 11 bases between the germline ends. CDR3 length: 12 amino acids. CDR3 sequence (DNA): TGTGCCAGCAGCCGTCAGGGGTTGGAGCTGTTTTTT. Protein: CASSRQGLELFF.

J is TRBJ1-1 and V is TRBV30; D perhaps matches TRBD1 (5 bases). The CDR3 is made up of 14 amino acids. The germline V and J ends were trimmed by 2 bases and 4 bases, with 14 bases remaining between them. Germline V lookup: CDR1 GTSNPN, CDR2 SVGIG (reference sequence). In DNA, the CDR3 is TGTGCCTGGAGTCCGGCGATAGGGGTCACTGAAGCTTTCTTT. This encodes CAWSPAIGVTEAFF.

The chain is built from TRBV18 and TRBJ1-2; 9 bases map to TRBD1. The CDR3 extends over 15 amino acids. CDR1 and CDR2 (germline): KGHSH, LQKENI. J was trimmed by 0 bases and V by 5 bases; bases with no gene match: 4. The chain's CDR3 is CASSKTGGTNYGYTF. CDR3 bases: TGTGCCAGCTCAAAGACAGGGGGGACTAACTATGGCTACACCTTC.

This chain links TRBV30 with TRBJ2-2; tentatively, D is TRBD1 (5 bases). Germline assignment: CDR1 GTSNPN and CDR2 SVGIG (reference sequence). There are 12 residues in the CDR3. Deletions cut 7 bases from V and 4 bases from J, with 10 bases between. The CDR3 loop reads CALTDPTGELFF. As DNA, the CDR3 is TGTGCCTTGACAGATCCCACCGGGGAGCTGTTTTTT.

V is TRBV28 and J is TRBJ2-7; 10 bases map to TRBD2. Per germline, CDR1 MDHEN and CDR2 SYDVKM. The CDR3 is 17 amino acids. Germline trimming cut 2 bases from V and 5 bases from J; bases unmatched to any gene: 12. CDR3 sequence reads: CASSLVRASGSTDEQYF. CDR3 DNA sequence: TGTGCCAGCAGTTTAGTGCGGGCTAGCGGGAGTACGGACGAGCAGTACTTC.

The chain has TRBV27 and TRBJ2-1, with TRBD2 identical over 12 bases. Losses at the gene ends were 5 bases for V and 10 bases for J; bases not matched to a gene: 9. Looked up from germline, CDR1 is MNHEY and CDR2 is SMNVEV (reference sequence). The CDR3 is made up of 15 amino acids. CDR3 protein: CASSLRLAGVHEQFF. DNA of the CDR3: TGTGCCAGCAGTCTTAGACTAGCGGGAGTCCACGAGCAGTTCTTC.

The chain employs TRBV19 and TRBJ2-5, with TRBD1 matching 9 bases. V dropped 5 bases and J dropped 2; count of bases not matched to a gene: 6. Germline V CDR1 and CDR2: LNHDA, SQIVND (reference sequence). This CDR3 region has 15 residues. The CDR3 here is CASSDGQGSQETQYF. CDR3 sequence (DNA): TGTGCCAGTAGTGACGGACAGGGGTCACAAGAGACCCAGTACTTC.

The rearrangement joins TRBV7-2 to TRBJ1-2; D not resolved. Trimming cost V 1 base and J 4 bases, with 13 bases left between them. There are 15 residues in the CDR3. The germline CDR1 and CDR2 sequences are SGHTA and FQGNSA. In nucleotides, the CDR3 is TGTGCCAGCAGCTTAGACGAGGGTCAGAGCTATGGCTACACCTTC. Translation: CASSLDEGQSYGYTF. The entire variable domain, with the rest obtained from reference TRBV7-2 and TRBJ1-2, is as follows: GAGVSQSPSNKVTEKGKDVELRCDPISGHTALYWYRQSLGQGLEFLIYFQGNSAPDKSGLPSDRFSAERTGGSVSTLTIQRTQQEDSAVYLCASSLDEGQSYGYTFGSGTRLTVV.

The chain joins TRBV9 to TRBJ2-3; TRBD1 matches 9 bases. The CDR3 is 18 amino acids. The germline CDR1 and CDR2 sequences are SGDLS and YYNGEE. Trimming took 4 bases from V and 9 from J; bases not matched to a gene: 21. The CDR3: CASSNSSWGQGDARTQYF. The CDR3 coding sequence is TGTGCCAGCAGCAACTCCTCTTGGGGACAGGGAGACGCCCGGACGCAGTATTTT.

The chain joins TRBV4-3 to TRBJ1-6, with D unclear. This CDR3 is 18 amino acids long. In germline, CDR1 is LGHNA, CDR2 YSLEER. Trimming took 0 bases from V and 4 from J, leaving 16 bases between them. The CDR3 region has the DNA TGCGCCAGCAGCCAAGACATTCCGTCAGTCTTGTATAATTCACCCCTCCACTTT. Amino acids: CASSQDIPSVLYNSPLHF.

This clone showed up just a few times. The chain links TRBV6-5 to TRBJ1-2; TRBD1 aligns across 9 bases. Germline CDR1 is MNHEY and CDR2 is SVGAGI. The junction had 3 bases not matched to a gene; V was cut back by 0 bases and J by 7 bases. The CDR3 covers 14 residues. CDR3 DNA: TGTGCCAGCAGTTACTCGACAGGGGGAGCTGGCTACACCTTC. Encoded protein: CASSYSTGGAGYTF.

The table lists this clone with a few counts. The chain carries TRBV4-3 and TRBJ2-7; the match to TRBD1 covers 11 bases. V shed 0 bases and J 3 bases; nucleotides not matched to a gene: 4. CDR1 and CDR2 (germline): LGHNA, YSLEER. CDR3 size: 16 residues. CDR3 residues: CASSQDRGTGGYEQYF. Written as DNA, the CDR3 is TGCGCCAGCAGCCAAGATCGGGGGACAGGGGGCTACGAGCAGTACTTC.

Concerning this clone: Additional DNA sequences in this sample encode the identical CDR3. The chain has TRBV7-2 and TRBJ2-7; the match to TRBD2 covers 10 bases. Germline CDR1 reads SGHTA; CDR2 reads FQGNSA. CDR3 length: 15 amino acids. J was trimmed by 3 bases and V by 0 bases; bases with no gene match: 2. The CDR3 protein is CASSLAVAGGYEQYF. The CDR3 bases are TGTGCCAGCAGCTTAGCGGTAGCGGGGGGCTACGAGCAGTACTTC.

The chain couples TRBV7-2 to TRBJ1-6, with D possibly TRBD1 on 6 matching bases. The CDR3 has 16 residues. Looked up from germline, CDR1 is SGHTA and CDR2 is FQGNSA. Deletions cut 5 bases from V and 0 bases from J, with 11 bases between. The CDR3 loop is CASSPDRNSYNSPLHF. The DNA for the CDR3 is TGTGCCAGCAGCCCCGACAGGAACTCCTATAATTCACCCCTCCACTTT.

The rearrangement joins TRBV7-2 to TRBJ1-5; TRBD1 matches 10 bases. The length of the CDR3 is 14 residues. Looked up from germline, CDR1 is SGHTA and CDR2 is FQGNSA. V trimming: 5 bases; J trimming: 9 bases; junction bases outside the gene matches: 7. CDR3 sequence reads: CASSLTTGGPPQHF. CDR3 DNA: TGTGCCAGCAGCCTAACGACAGGGGGCCCGCCCCAGCATTTT.

The CDR3 sequence is CSVENGVGSTEAFF. In DNA form, the CDR3 reads TGCAGCGTTGAAAACGGCGTGGGGAGCACTGAAGCTTTCTTT. The chain combines TRBV29-1 with TRBJ1-1, with D unresolved. Trimming took 2 bases from V and 4 from J, leaving 14 bases between them. The CDR3 totals 14 residues. Germline lookup yields CDR1 SQVTM and CDR2 ANQGSEA. The entire variable domain, with the rest obtained from reference TRBV29-1 and TRBJ1-1, is as follows: SAVISQKPSRDICQRGTSLTIQCQVDSQVTMMFWYRQQPGQSLTLIATANQGSEATYESGFVIDKFPISRPNLTFSTLTVSNMSPEDSSIYLCSVENGVGSTEAFFGQGTRLTVV.

The rearrangement uses TRBV7-2 and TRBJ1-6, with 7 bases fitting TRBD1. The CDR3 is made up of 14 amino acids. CDR1 and CDR2 (germline): SGHTA, FQGNSA. V gave up 3 bases and J gave up 7 bases; unmatched junction bases: 3. CDR3 coding DNA: TGTGCCAGCAGCTTCCGGGACAGCAATTCACCCCTCCACTTT. Its protein is CASSFRDSNSPLHF. The variable domain in full, with the rest retrieved from reference TRBV7-2 and TRBJ1-6, is GAGVSQSPSNKVTEKGKDVELRCDPISGHTALYWYRQSLGQGLEFLIYFQGNSAPDKSGLPSDRFSAERTGGSVSTLTIQRTQQEDSAVYLCASSFRDSNSPLHFGNGTRLTVT.

The CDR3 sequence: CASSIGVVNTEAFF. CDR3 coding DNA: TGTGCCAGTAGTATAGGAGTAGTGAACACTGAAGCTTTCTTT. The chain combines TRBV19 with TRBJ1-1; D not certain. Trimming took 1 base from V and 0 from J, leaving 6 bases between them. The V gene's germline CDR1 is LNHDA and CDR2 SQIVND (reference sequence). The CDR3 has 14 amino acids. The whole variable domain, filled in from reference TRBV19 and TRBJ1-1, reads DGGITQSPKYLFRKEGQNVTLSCEQNLNHDAMYWYRQDPGQGLRLIYYSQIVNDFQKGDIAEGYSVSREKKESFPLTVTSAQKNPTAFYLCASSIGVVNTEAFFGQGTRLTVV.

This chain joins TRBV27 and TRBJ1-2, with D perhaps TRBD1 (5 bases). V lost 7 bases and J lost 8, with 23 bases in between. The V gene's germline CDR1 is MNHEY and CDR2 SMNVEV (reference sequence). The CDR3 loop spans 15 amino acids. Here the CDR3 DNA reads TGTGCCAGCACCCCGGGGGTGGGGAACACACGGGGCTACACCTTC. Its protein product is CASTPGVGNTRGYTF.

The chain recombines TRBV5-5 with TRBJ2-2; TRBD2 is a possible D gene (6 bases). This CDR3 region has 19 residues. Germline lookup yields CDR1 SGHKS and CDR2 YYEKEE (reference sequence). V lost 3 bases and J 0 bases, leaving 21 bases between the germline ends. CDR3: CASSSGGFPLFANTGELFF. Written as DNA, the CDR3 is TGTGCCAGCAGCTCCGGGGGTTTTCCTCTGTTCGCGAACACCGGGGAGCTGTTTTTT.

This clone appeared a few times. The chain is built from TRBV7-9 and TRBJ1-1; a weak D match, TRBD1 (6 bases). The V end lost 2 bases, the J end lost 1 base, and 11 bases lay between the germline ends. Per germline, CDR1 SEHNR and CDR2 FQNEAQ (reference sequence). The length of the CDR3 is 15 residues. The CDR3 spells CASSLRGGPNTEAFF. The CDR3 DNA reads as TGTGCCAGCAGCTTAAGGGGGGGACCGAACACTGAAGCTTTCTTT.